The next 16 T cell receptor beta chains were all read from a single sample in a study of beta chain features in type 1 diabetes. General study results and limits: Patients with Type 1 diabetes showed moderately but significantly shorter TCRB CDR3s in all four CD4+ subsets.

Their antigens remain unidentified. Expressed TCRB transcripts were sequenced because the entire RNA isolate underwent reverse transcription. TCRdb keeps only in-frame clones here, not all; method: immunoSEQ multiplex PCR. This sample has roughly 730,000 clones, with roughly 12% found just once. The material sequenced was naive CD4+ T cells from blood. The receptors were gathered from a man aged 18-30 years with type 1 diabetes.

The chain couples TRBV5-4 to TRBJ2-3; D possibly corresponds to TRBD2 (5 bases). V was shortened by 4 bases and J by 1 base, with 22 bases between the two germline ends. CDR1 SGHNT and CDR2 YYREEE come from the germline V gene (reference sequence). The CDR3 is 18 amino acids. The CDR3 DNA reads TGTGCCAGCAGCCCGGAGGAGCGCGGGCTCCGGGGCACAGATACGCAGTATTTT. Its protein is CASSPEERGLRGTDTQYF.

The chain couples TRBV10-3 to TRBJ2-7, with D maybe TRBD1 (7 bases). The CDR3 covers 14 residues. CDR1 and CDR2 from the germline V gene are ENHRY and SYGVKD. Trimming pared 6 bases from V and 2 bases from J, leaving 14 bases between. The CDR3 sequence is CAISRGTETYEQYF. In DNA form, the CDR3 reads TGTGCCATCAGCCGGGGGACAGAGACCTACGAGCAGTACTTC.

The J gene is TRBJ2-2, the V gene TRBV18, with no clear D. The V end lost 6 bases, the J end lost 0 bases, and 14 bases lay between the germline ends. This CDR3 is built from 16 residues. Germline V CDR1 and CDR2: KGHSH, LQKENI. The CDR3 nucleotides read TGTGCCAGCTCCCCTTTTACAGACGCGAACACCGGGGAGCTGTTTTTT. Its protein product is CASSPFTDANTGELFF.

This clone was found a few times. V gene TRBV28 combines with J gene TRBJ1-6; perhaps TRBD1 as D (5 bases). Germline values: CDR1 MDHEN, CDR2 SYDVKM. The V end was cut by 6 bases, the J end by 12 bases, with 12 bases between. The CDR3 covers 12 residues. CDR3 sequence (DNA): TGTGCCAGCAGCGGCAGGGTGGTACCCCTCCACTTT. Amino acid sequence: CASSGRVVPLHF. The full variable domain, rest sourced from reference TRBV28 and TRBJ1-6, is DVKVTQSSRYLVKRTGEKVFLECVQDMDHENMFWYRQDPGLGLRLIYFSYDVKMKEKGDIPEGYSVSREKKERFSLILESASTNQTSMYLCASSGRVVPLHFGNGTRLTVT.

The V call is TRBV29-1, the J call TRBJ1-1; tentative D call: TRBD1 (5 bases). Trimming shortened V by 6 bases and J by 5 bases, and 16 bases separated the two germline ends. CDR1 SQVTM and CDR2 ANQGSEA come from the germline V gene. The CDR3 spans 13 residues. The DNA for the CDR3 is TGCAGCGTCGCCGGGACTTCGGGGACTGAAGCTTTCTTT. Amino acid sequence: CSVAGTSGTEAFF.

About this clone itself: The same CDR3 is also encoded by other DNA sequences in this sample. The chain recombines TRBV6-5 with TRBJ2-7; 9 nucleotides align to TRBD2. The CDR3 consists of 13 residues. Germline V gives CDR1 MNHEY, CDR2 SVGAGI. V was pared by 6 bases and J by 3 bases, with 3 bases of the junction left unmatched. CDR3 residues: CASSSGGSYEQYF. CDR3 bases: TGTGCCAGCAGCAGCGGGGGGAGCTACGAGCAGTACTTC.

This clone showed up just a few times. The rearrangement uses TRBV27 and TRBJ2-7; D could derive from TRBD1 or TRBD2 (5 bases each). The germline CDR1 and CDR2 sequences are MNHEY and SMNVEV (reference sequence). Trimming took off 3 bases at V and 0 bases at J, with 9 bases between the two ends. There are 14 residues in the CDR3. CDR3 coding DNA: TGTGCCAGCAGTTTTGAGGGGTACTCCTACGAGCAGTACTTC. It specifies CASSFEGYSYEQYF.

The rearrangement joins TRBV7-8 to TRBJ1-2; D may be TRBD1 (6 bases). Trimming left V 6 bases short and J 5 bases short, with 16 bases between. CDR3 length: 14 residues. Germline V gives CDR1 SGHVS, CDR2 FQNEAQ. As DNA, the CDR3 is TGTGCCAGCAGACCCGAGGGGGTGGGGTATGGCTACACCTTC. Its translation: CASRPEGVGYGYTF.

This clone was picked up a small number of times. The rearrangement joins TRBV28 to TRBJ2-3, with 12 bases aligning to TRBD2. V was pared by 4 bases and J by 3 bases, with 2 bases of the junction left unmatched. CDR3 length equals 15 residues. Germline CDR1 MDHEN, CDR2 SYDVKM. The CDR3: CASSSSGGATDTQYF. For the CDR3, the DNA is TGTGCCAGCAGTTCTAGCGGGGGGGCAACAGATACGCAGTATTTT.

This clone was seen more than once but under ten times. This chain uses TRBV28 with TRBJ2-1, with 8 nucleotides matching TRBD1. The trim removed 7 bases at V and 9 bases at J, leaving 14 bases unmatched. This CDR3 is 15 amino acids long. Germline CDR1 MDHEN, CDR2 SYDVKM. Here the CDR3 DNA reads TGTGCCAGCATTGCTCAGGGACAGGTAACCGCTGAGCAGTTCTTC. This gives the protein CASIAQGQVTAEQFF.

This clone was detected only a few times. The V gene is TRBV2, the J gene TRBJ1-1; 8 positions match TRBD1. CDR3 size: 13 residues. The V gene's germline CDR1 is SNHLY and CDR2 FYNNEI. Trimming took 6 bases from V and 7 from J; bases not matched to a gene: 7. CDR3: CASRPDRGIEAFF. The DNA for the CDR3 is TGTGCCAGCAGACCTGACAGGGGTATTGAAGCTTTCTTT.

This clone was observed a few times. V and J are TRBV19 and TRBJ2-6, with 9 bases matching TRBD1. V shed 6 bases and J 0 bases; nucleotides not matched to a gene: 3. CDR3 length equals 16 residues. Germline V lookup: CDR1 LNHDA, CDR2 SQIVND (reference sequence). The CDR3 nucleotides are TGTGCCAGTAGCCCGGACAGGGGCTCTGGGGCCAACGTCCTGACTTTC. Amino acid sequence: CASSPDRGSGANVLTF.

The chain joins TRBV6-1 to TRBJ1-6; D perhaps matches TRBD1 (6 bases). The CDR3 totals 14 residues. Trimming shortened V by 9 bases and J by 7 bases, and 16 bases separated the two germline ends. Germline lookup yields CDR1 MNHNS and CDR2 SASEGT. The CDR3 nucleotides read TGTGCCAGTCGGGACGGGGGGCCCAATTCACCCCTCCACTTT. Encoded protein: CASRDGGPNSPLHF.

The V gene is TRBV18, the J gene TRBJ2-1; D may match TRBD1 or TRBD2 (6 bases each). Germline CDR1 reads KGHSH; CDR2 reads LQKENI. V was trimmed by 4 bases and J by 4 bases, leaving 14 bases between them. The CDR3 totals 15 residues. CDR3 protein: CASSLAEGGYNEQFF. The CDR3 nucleotides read TGTGCCAGCTCACTCGCCGAGGGGGGTTACAATGAGCAGTTCTTC.

This clone was recorded a few times. This sequence joins TRBV7-9 and TRBJ1-6; TRBD1 matches 7 bases. Unmatched junction bases numbered 6, after V lost 4 bases and J lost 6 bases. This CDR3 has 15 residues. Germline V gene sequence: CDR1 SEHNR, CDR2 FQNEAQ (reference sequence). CDR3 sequence (DNA): TGTGCCAGCAGCTCCCGGGACAGACTTAATTCACCCCTCCACTTT. Translation gives CASSSRDRLNSPLHF.

This clone turned up a few times. Other DNA sequences in this sample translate to the same CDR3. V gene TRBV9 combines with J gene TRBJ2-6; D assignment may be TRBD1 or TRBD2 (5 bases each). The germline V gene encodes CDR1 SGDLS and CDR2 YYNGEE. V was shortened by 0 bases and J by 2 bases, with 9 bases between the two germline ends. The CDR3 sequence is 16 residues long. The CDR3, as DNA: TGTGCCAGCAGCGTAGGCTTGGGGGCTGGGGCCAACGTCCTGACTTTC. It specifies CASSVGLGAGANVLTF.